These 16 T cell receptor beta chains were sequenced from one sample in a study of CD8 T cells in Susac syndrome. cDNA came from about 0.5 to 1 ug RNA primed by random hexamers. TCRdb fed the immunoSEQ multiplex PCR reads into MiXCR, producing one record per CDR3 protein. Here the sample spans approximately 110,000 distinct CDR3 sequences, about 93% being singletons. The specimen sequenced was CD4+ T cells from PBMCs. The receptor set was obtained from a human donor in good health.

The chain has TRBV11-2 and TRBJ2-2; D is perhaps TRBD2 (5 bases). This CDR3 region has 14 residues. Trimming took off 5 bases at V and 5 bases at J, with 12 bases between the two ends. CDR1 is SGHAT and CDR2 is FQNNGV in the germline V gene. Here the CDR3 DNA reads TGTGCCAGCAGCCCCCTACTAGGTACCGGGGAGCTGTTTTTT. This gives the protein CASSPLLGTGELFF. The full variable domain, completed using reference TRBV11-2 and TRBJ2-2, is EAGVAQSPRYKIIEKRQSVAFWCNPISGHATLYWYQQILGQGPKLLIQFQNNGVVDDSQLPKDRFSAERLKGVDSTLKIQPAKLEDSAVYLCASSPLLGTGELFFGEGSRLTVL.

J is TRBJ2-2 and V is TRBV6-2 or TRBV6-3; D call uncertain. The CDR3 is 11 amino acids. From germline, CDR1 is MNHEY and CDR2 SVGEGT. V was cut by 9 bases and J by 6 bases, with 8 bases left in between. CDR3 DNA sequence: TGTGCCAGTAGGGTGGCCGGGGAGCTGTTTTTT. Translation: CASRVAGELFF.

The CDR3 DNA reads TGTGCCAGCAGACTAGCGGACAGGGCCTATGGCTACACCTTC. The encoded protein is CASRLADRAYGYTF. The chain employs TRBV7-2 and TRBJ1-2; 8 bases are a match to TRBD1. V was pared by 6 bases and J by 4 bases, with 7 bases of the junction left unmatched. This CDR3 has 14 residues. Germline V gives CDR1 SGHTA, CDR2 FQGNSA.

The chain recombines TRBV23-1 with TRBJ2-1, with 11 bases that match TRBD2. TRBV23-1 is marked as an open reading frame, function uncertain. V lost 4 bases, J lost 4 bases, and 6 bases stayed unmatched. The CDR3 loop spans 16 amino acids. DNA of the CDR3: TGCGCCAGCAGTCCTACGGGACTAGCGGATTACAATGAGCAGTTCTTC. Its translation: CASSPTGLADYNEQFF.

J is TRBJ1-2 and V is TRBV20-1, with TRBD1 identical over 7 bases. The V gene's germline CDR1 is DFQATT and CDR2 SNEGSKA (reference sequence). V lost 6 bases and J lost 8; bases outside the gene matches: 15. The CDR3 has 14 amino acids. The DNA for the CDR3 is TGCAGTGCCCCGGGACAGACGATGGCAGGGGGCTACACCTTC. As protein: CSAPGQTMAGGYTF.

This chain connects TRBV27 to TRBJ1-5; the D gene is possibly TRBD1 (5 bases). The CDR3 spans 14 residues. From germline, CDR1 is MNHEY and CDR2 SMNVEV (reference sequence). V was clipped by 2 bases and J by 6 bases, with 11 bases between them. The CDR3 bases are TGTGCCAGCAGTTTACTAGGGGCCGGTCAGCCCCAGCATTTT. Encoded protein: CASSLLGAGQPQHF.

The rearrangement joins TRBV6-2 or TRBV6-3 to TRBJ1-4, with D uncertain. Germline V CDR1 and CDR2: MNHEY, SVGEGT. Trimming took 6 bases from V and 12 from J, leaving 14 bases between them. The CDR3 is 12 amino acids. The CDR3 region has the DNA TGTGCCAGCAGCCAAACGACACGTCAACTGTTTTTT. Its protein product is CASSQTTRQLFF.

CDR3 coding DNA: TGCAGTGCCCCCGGGATTAGCGGGAGCTACGAGCAGTACTTC. Its translation: CSAPGISGSYEQYF. This chain joins TRBV20-1 and TRBJ2-7, with 9 bases aligning to TRBD2. The CDR3 covers 14 residues. Losses at the gene ends were 6 bases for V and 3 bases for J; bases not matched to a gene: 9. Per germline, CDR1 DFQATT and CDR2 SNEGSKA (reference sequence).

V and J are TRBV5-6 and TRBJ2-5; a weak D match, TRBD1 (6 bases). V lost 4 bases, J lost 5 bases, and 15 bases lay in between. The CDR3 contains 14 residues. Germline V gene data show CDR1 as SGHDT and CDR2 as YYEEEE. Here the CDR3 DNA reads TGTGCCAGCAGCCTGGGACATGGGGTGGAGACCCAGTACTTC. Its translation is CASSLGHGVETQYF.

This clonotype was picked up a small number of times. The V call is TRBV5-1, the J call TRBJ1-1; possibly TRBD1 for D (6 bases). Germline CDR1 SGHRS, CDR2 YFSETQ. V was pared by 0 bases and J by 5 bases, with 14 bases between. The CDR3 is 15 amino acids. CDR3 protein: CASSLAGGGRTEAFF. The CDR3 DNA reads TGCGCCAGCAGCTTGGCCGGAGGGGGTAGGACTGAAGCTTTCTTT.

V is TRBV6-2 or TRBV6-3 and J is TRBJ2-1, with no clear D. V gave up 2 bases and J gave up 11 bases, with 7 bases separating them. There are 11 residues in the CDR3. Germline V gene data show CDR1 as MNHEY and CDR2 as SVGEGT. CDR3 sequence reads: CASSYQSKQFF. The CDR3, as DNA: TGTGCCAGCAGTTACCAAAGCAAGCAGTTCTTC.

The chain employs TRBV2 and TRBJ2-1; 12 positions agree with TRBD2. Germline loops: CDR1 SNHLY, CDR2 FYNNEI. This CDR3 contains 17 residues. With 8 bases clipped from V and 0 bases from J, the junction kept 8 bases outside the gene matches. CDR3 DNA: TGTGCCAGCTACGGCCTAGCGGGAGGGAGCTCCTACAATGAGCAGTTCTTC. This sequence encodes CASYGLAGGSSYNEQFF.

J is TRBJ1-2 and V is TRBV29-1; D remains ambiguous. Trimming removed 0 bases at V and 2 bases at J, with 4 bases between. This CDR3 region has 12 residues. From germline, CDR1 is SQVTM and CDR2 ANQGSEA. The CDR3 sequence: CSVEEQNYGYTF. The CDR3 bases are TGCAGCGTTGAAGAACAGAACTATGGCTACACCTTC.

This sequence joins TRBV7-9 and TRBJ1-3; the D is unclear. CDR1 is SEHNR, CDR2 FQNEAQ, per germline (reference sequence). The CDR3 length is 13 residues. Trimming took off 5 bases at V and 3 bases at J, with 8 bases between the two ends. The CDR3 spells CASSPPSGNTIYF. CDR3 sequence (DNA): TGTGCCAGCAGCCCCCCGAGTGGAAACACCATATATTTT.

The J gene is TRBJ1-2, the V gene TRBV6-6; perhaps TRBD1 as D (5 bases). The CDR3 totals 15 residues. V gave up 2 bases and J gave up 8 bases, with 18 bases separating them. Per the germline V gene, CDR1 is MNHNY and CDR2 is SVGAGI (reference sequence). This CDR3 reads CASSYPLTGSLGYTF. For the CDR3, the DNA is TGTGCCAGCAGTTACCCGTTAACAGGCAGTCTCGGCTACACCTTC.

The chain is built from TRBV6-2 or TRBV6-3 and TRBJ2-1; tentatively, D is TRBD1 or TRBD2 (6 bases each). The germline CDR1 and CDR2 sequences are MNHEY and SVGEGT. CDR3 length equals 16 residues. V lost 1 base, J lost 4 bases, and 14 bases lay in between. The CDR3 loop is CASSYFGGYQYNEQFF. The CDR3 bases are TGTGCCAGCAGTTACTTCGGGGGCTACCAATACAATGAGCAGTTCTTC.